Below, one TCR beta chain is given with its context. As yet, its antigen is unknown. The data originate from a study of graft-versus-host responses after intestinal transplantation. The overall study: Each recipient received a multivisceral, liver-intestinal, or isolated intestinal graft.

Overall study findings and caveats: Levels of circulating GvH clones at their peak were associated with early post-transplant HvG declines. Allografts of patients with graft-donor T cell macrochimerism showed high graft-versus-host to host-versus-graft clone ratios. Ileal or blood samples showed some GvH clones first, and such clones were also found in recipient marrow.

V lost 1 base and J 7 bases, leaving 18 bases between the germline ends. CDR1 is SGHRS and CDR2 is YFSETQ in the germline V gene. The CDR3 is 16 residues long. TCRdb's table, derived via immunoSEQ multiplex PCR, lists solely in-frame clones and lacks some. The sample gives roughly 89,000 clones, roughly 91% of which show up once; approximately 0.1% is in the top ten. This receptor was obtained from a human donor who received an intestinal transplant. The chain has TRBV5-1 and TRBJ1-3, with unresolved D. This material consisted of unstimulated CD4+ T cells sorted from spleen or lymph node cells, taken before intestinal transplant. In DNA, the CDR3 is TGCGCCAGCAGCTTGATTCCTATCGGTATCGTCAACACCATATATTTT. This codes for CASSLIPIGIVNTIYF. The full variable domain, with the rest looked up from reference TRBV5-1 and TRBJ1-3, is KAGVTQTPRYLIKTRGQQVTLSCSPISGHRSVSWYQQTPGQGLQFLFEYFSETQRNKGNFPGRFSGRQFSNSRSEMNVSTLELGDSALYLCASSLIPIGIVNTIYFGEGSWLTVV.